A selection of T cell receptor beta chains follows, all from one sample in a study of blood T cell repertoires in COVID-19. Data came from immunoSEQ multiplex PCR; TCRdb stores just in-frame clones and leaves some out. This table holds some 190,000 clones, roughly four fifths found once. Sequencing used peripheral blood. Source of these receptors: a woman aged 50 to 60 with acute or convalescent COVID-19. CDR3s include the opening cysteine and the closing phenylalanine or tryptophan. D genes are given only for firm matches. Rows may omit the clone size; those that give it use once, few, many or a size class.

once | TRBJ2-7 | NA | TRBV28 | CASSQGSSEQYF | TGTGCCAGTTCCCAGGGGTCGTCCGAGCAGTACTTC
NA | TRBJ1-4 | TRBD1 | TRBV9 | CASSEGTGVNEKLFF | TGTGCCAGCAGCGAAGGGACAGGTGTAAATGAAAAACTGTTTTTT
once | TRBJ2-1 | NA | TRBV15 | CATMRVLSYNEQFF | TGTGCCACCATGAGGGTCTTATCCTACAATGAGCAGTTCTTC
NA | TRBJ2-7 | NA | TRBV30 | CAWSVRVAGVSYEQYF | TGTGCCTGGAGTGTAAGGGTGGCAGGGGTATCCTACGAGCAGTACTTC
NA | TRBJ2-3 | TRBD1 | TRBV24-1 | CATSDPRGQGSDTQYF | TGTGCCACCAGTGACCCCAGGGGACAGGGATCAGATACGCAGTATTTT
once | TRBJ1-1 | TRBD1 | TRBV6-1 | CASSDRGIRTEAFF | TGTGCCAGCAGTGACAGGGGGATTCGGACTGAAGCTTTCTTT
NA | TRBJ2-2 | NA | TRBV30 | CAWSRGANTGELFF | TGTGCCTGGAGTCGAGGCGCGAACACCGGGGAGCTGTTTTTT
NA | TRBJ1-2 | NA | TRBV5-6 | CASSFGQEDGYTF | TGTGCCAGCAGCTTTGGTCAGGAAGATGGCTACACCTTC
NA | TRBJ1-4 | NA | TRBV15 | CATSRDTAKGGEKLFF | TGTGCCACCAGCAGAGACACAGCCAAGGGAGGTGAAAAACTGTTTTTT
NA | TRBJ2-1 | NA | TRBV3-1/TRBV3-2 | CASSQAGRQFF | TGTGCCAGCAGCCAGGCCGGGAGGCAGTTCTTC
NA | TRBJ2-7 | TRBD2 | TRBV18 | CASSPAGTRLEQYF | TGTGCCAGCTCACCGGCCGGGACTAGGTTAGAGCAGTACTTC
NA | TRBJ2-7 | NA | TRBV5-4 | CASSLGAEPYEQYF | TGTGCCAGCAGCTTGGGGGCCGAGCCCTACGAGCAGTACTTC
NA | TRBJ2-3 | NA | TRBV6-2/TRBV6-3 | CASSYVRQGTILDTQYF | TGTGCCAGCAGTTACGTTCGGCAGGGTACCATCCTAGATACGCAGTATTTT
NA | TRBJ2-7 | NA | TRBV15 | CATSSGRASYEQYF | TGTGCCACCAGCAGTGGGCGGGCCTCCTACGAGCAGTACTTC
once | TRBJ2-2 | NA | TRBV11-3 | CASSLTSAGELFF | TGTGCCAGCAGCTTAACGAGTGCCGGGGAGCTGTTTTTT
NA | TRBJ2-2 | TRBD2 | TRBV30 | CACGLAGNTGELFF | TGTGCCTGCGGACTAGCGGGGAACACCGGGGAGCTGTTTTTT
NA | TRBJ2-7 | NA | TRBV6-5 | CASSTGYYEQYF | TGTGCCAGTTCAACAGGGTACTACGAGCAGTACTTC
few | TRBJ2-3 | TRBD2 | TRBV27 | CASSSAVMGRETQYF | TGTGCCAGCAGTTCCGCGGTCATGGGGAGGGAGACGCAGTATTTT
NA | TRBJ2-3 | NA | TRBV30 | CASQRGAGTYTDTQYF | TGTGCCTCACAGAGGGGAGCGGGGACATACACAGATACGCAGTATTTT
NA | TRBJ1-5 | TRBD1 | TRBV18 | CASSPQGQGAAQHF | TGTGCCAGCTCACCACAGGGGCAGGGGGCGGCCCAGCATTTT
NA | TRBJ1-5 | NA | TRBV2 | CASSIDHREGQPQHF | TGTGCCAGCAGTATAGATCATAGGGAGGGCCAGCCCCAGCATTTT
NA | TRBJ2-5 | NA | TRBV7-6 | CASSLELPPFETQYF | TGTGCCAGCAGCTTAGAACTACCCCCCTTTGAGACCCAGTACTTC
NA | TRBJ2-2 | NA | TRBV21-1 | CASSNDRFHVPLLGQGNTGELFF | TGTGCCAGCAGCAATGATCGATTTCACGTCCCCCTCCTAGGGCAGGGGAACACCGGGGAGCTGTTTTTT
NA | TRBJ1-5 | NA | TRBV19 | CASSSTGDNQPQHF | TGTGCCAGTAGTAGTACAGGAGACAATCAGCCCCAGCATTTT
NA | TRBJ2-2 | NA | TRBV24-1 | CATREGNTGELFF | TGTGCCACCAGGGAGGGTAACACCGGGGAGCTGTTTTTT
NA | TRBJ2-7 | NA | TRBV7-8 | CASSPGFYEQYF | TGTGCCAGCAGCCCGGGGTTCTACGAGCAGTACTTC
NA | TRBJ1-1 | TRBD1 | TRBV30 | CAWRDRGRTEAFF | TGTGCCTGGAGAGACAGGGGGAGAACTGAAGCTTTCTTT
NA | TRBJ1-2 | TRBD1 | TRBV18 | CASSPPGQVNYGYTF | TGTGCCAGCTCACCACCGGGACAGGTGAACTATGGCTACACCTTC
NA | TRBJ2-2 | TRBD1 | TRBV30 | CAWSLDRLTTGELFF | TGTGCCTGGAGTTTGGACAGGCTCACCACCGGGGAGCTGTTTTTT
NA | TRBJ2-4 | NA | TRBV18 | CASSPGQGDIQYF | TGTGCCAGCTCACCGGGGCAGGGTGACATTCAGTACTTC
NA | TRBJ2-1 | TRBD2 | TRBV13 | CASGRGSYNEQFF | TGTGCCAGCGGGCGGGGGTCCTACAATGAGCAGTTCTTC
NA | TRBJ1-6 | TRBD1 | TRBV27 | CASSSGQGPNSPLHF | TGTGCCAGCAGTTCGGGACAGGGGCCAAATTCACCCCTCCACTTT
few | TRBJ1-2 | NA | TRBV7-2 | CASSLVPVYGYTF | TGTGCCAGCAGCTTAGTCCCCGTCTATGGCTACACCTTC
few | TRBJ1-2 | NA | TRBV28 | CASSLPGGNYGYTF | TGTGCCAGCAGTTTACCAGGCGGGAACTATGGCTACACCTTC
NA | TRBJ1-2 | NA | TRBV5-1 | CASSLALTGNYGYTF | TGCGCCAGCAGCTTGGCCTTAACAGGGAACTATGGCTACACCTTC
NA | TRBJ2-1 | TRBD2 | TRBV28 | CASSPSGTSKNEQFF | TGTGCCAGCAGTCCGTCGGGGACTAGTAAAAATGAGCAGTTCTTC
NA | TRBJ2-1 | TRBD1 | TRBV24-1 | CATSDATGEQFF | TGTGCCACCAGTGATGCCACAGGGGAACAGTTCTTC
NA | TRBJ1-2 | TRBD1 | TRBV6-5 | CASRASGQLYGYTF | TGTGCCAGCAGAGCCTCGGGACAGCTCTATGGCTACACCTTC
NA | TRBJ1-2 | NA | TRBV9 | CASSVATSGRNYGYTF | TGTGCCAGCAGCGTAGCTACATCAGGGAGGAACTATGGCTACACCTTC
NA | TRBJ1-2 | TRBD1 | TRBV19 | CASSIRTGDGYTF | TGTGCCAGTAGTATCCGGACAGGGGACGGCTACACCTTC
NA | TRBJ2-1 | TRBD2 | TRBV11-2 | CASSLGWDGTSNEQFF | TGTGCCAGCAGCTTAGGATGGGACGGGACTAGTAATGAGCAGTTCTTC
NA | TRBJ1-4 | NA | TRBV11-2 | CASSFGGRENEKLFF | TGTGCCAGCAGCTTCGGGGGGCGTGAGAATGAAAAACTGTTTTTT
NA | TRBJ1-6 | NA | TRBV20-1 | CSASRGYSGRAPSFSYNSPLHF | TGCAGTGCTAGTAGGGGATACTCGGGCAGGGCCCCCTCATTCTCCTATAATTCACCCCTCCACTTT
NA | TRBJ1-1 | TRBD1 | TRBV12-3/TRBV12-4 | CASSLDRYAEAFF | TGTGCCAGCAGCCTGGACAGGTATGCTGAAGCTTTCTTT
NA | TRBJ1-2 | TRBD1 | TRBV7-2 | CASSSDRVYGYTF | TGTGCCAGCAGCTCGGACAGGGTTTATGGCTACACCTTC
NA | TRBJ2-4 | TRBD1 | TRBV30 | CAWSARDRGLSRTKNIQYF | TGTGCCTGGAGTGCCCGGGACAGGGGGTTAAGTCGGACCAAAAACATTCAGTACTTC
NA | TRBJ2-7 | NA | TRBV28 | CASRFGFGGQYF | TGTGCCAGCAGATTCGGGTTTGGAGGGCAGTACTTC
once | TRBJ1-2 | NA | TRBV28 | CASSLEYYGYTF | TGTGCCAGCAGTCTAGAATACTATGGCTACACCTTC
NA | TRBJ1-6 | NA | TRBV7-8 | CASSLARQGNNSPLHF | TGTGCCAGCAGCTTAGCCCGCCAGGGGAATAATTCACCCCTCCACTTT
many | TRBJ1-5 | TRBD1 | TRBV19 | CASSIDRGNQPQHF | TGTGCCAGTAGTATCGACAGGGGCAATCAGCCCCAGCATTTT
NA | TRBJ2-2 | NA | TRBV9 | CASSVARSGSQTTGELFF | TGTGCCAGCAGCGTAGCAAGATCGGGGTCCCAGACCACCGGGGAGCTGTTTTTT
few | TRBJ2-2 | TRBD2 | TRBV27 | CASGIAGIMTGELFF | TGTGCCAGCGGAATAGCGGGCATAATGACCGGGGAGCTGTTTTTT
once | TRBJ2-3 | NA | TRBV18 | CASSPRDWTDTQYF | TGTGCCAGCTCACCTCGCGACTGGACAGATACGCAGTATTTT
few | TRBJ1-1 | TRBD1 | TRBV7-6 | CASSRGQGANTEAFF | TGTGCCAGCAGCAGGGGCCAGGGGGCGAACACTGAAGCTTTCTTT
NA | TRBJ1-5 | NA | TRBV28 | CASSLTDLPQHF | TGTGCCAGCAGTTTGACGGACTTGCCCCAGCATTTT